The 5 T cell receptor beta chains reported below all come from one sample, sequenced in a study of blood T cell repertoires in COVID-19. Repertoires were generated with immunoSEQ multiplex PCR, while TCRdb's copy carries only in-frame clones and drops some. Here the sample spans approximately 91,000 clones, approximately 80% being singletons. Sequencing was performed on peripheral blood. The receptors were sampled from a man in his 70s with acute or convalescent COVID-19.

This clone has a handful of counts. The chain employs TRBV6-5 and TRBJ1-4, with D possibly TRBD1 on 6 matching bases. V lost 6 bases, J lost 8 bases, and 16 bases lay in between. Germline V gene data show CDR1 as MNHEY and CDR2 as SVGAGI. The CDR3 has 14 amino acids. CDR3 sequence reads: CASSLDRIGEKLFF. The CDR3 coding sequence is TGTGCCAGCAGCCTCGACAGGATTGGGGAAAAACTGTTTTTT.

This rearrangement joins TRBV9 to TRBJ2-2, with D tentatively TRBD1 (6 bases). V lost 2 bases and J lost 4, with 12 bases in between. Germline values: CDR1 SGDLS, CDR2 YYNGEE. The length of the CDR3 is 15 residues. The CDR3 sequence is CASSVTRGFTGELFF. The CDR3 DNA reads TGTGCCAGCAGCGTTACCAGGGGTTTCACCGGGGAGCTGTTTTTT.

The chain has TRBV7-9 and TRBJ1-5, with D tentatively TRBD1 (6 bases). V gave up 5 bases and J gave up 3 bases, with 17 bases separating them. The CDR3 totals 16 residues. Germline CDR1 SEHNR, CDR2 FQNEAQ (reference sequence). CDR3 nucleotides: TGTGCCAGCAGCAGGGGGGACTCTCGGACCAATCAGCCCCAGCATTTT. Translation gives CASSRGDSRTNQPQHF.

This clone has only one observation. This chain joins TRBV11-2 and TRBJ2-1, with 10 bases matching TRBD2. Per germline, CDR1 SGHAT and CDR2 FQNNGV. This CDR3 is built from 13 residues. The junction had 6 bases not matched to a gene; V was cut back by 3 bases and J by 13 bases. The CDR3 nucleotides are TGTGCCAGCAGCTTCAGACTAGCGGGCCCCCAGTTCTTC. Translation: CASSFRLAGPQFF.

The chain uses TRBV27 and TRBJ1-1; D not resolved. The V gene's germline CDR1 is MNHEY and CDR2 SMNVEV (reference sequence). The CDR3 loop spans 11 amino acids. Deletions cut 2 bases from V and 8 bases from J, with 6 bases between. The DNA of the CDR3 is TGTGCCAGCAGTTTAGGGCGAGAAGCTTTCTTT. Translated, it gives CASSLGREAFF.